The 31 T cell receptor beta chains below all came from one sample that was sequenced in a study of T cell repertoires in ileal Crohn's disease. Method: immunoSEQ multiplex PCR; TCRdb's copy keeps in-frame clones and lacks some. The sample gives about 14,000 clones, around 84% of which show up once; 4.5% is in the top ten. The sequenced sample was ileal tissue. These receptors came from an adult with Crohn's disease.

The V and J genes are TRBV6-1 and TRBJ2-1; D remains ambiguous. CDR3 length: 16 amino acids. With 4 bases removed from V and 0 bases from J, the gap between germline ends came to 13 bases. Germline CDR1 and CDR2: MNHNS and SASEGT. In nucleotides, the CDR3 is TGTGCCAGCAGTGGACTTGCAGAGAGCTCCTACAATGAGCAGTTCTTC. The encoded protein is CASSGLAESSYNEQFF.

The chain employs TRBV9 and TRBJ2-7, with D hard to call. Trimming took off 4 bases at V and 3 bases at J, with 14 bases between the two ends. The CDR3 loop spans 14 amino acids. CDR1 SGDLS and CDR2 YYNGEE come from the germline V gene. CDR3 DNA: TGTGCCAGCAGCTACAGCTCAAATAGCTACGAGCAGTACTTC. This gives the protein CASSYSSNSYEQYF.

About this clone itself: At one boundary the junction diverges from the germline segment, which might be a read error. This chain uses TRBV5-5 with TRBJ2-1; unclear D gene. The CDR3 loop spans 13 amino acids. Germline V gene sequence: CDR1 SGHKS, CDR2 YYEKEE (reference sequence). CDR3 sequence reads: CASSPPSLDEQFF. CDR3 nucleotide sequence: TGTGCCAGCAGCCCACCGAGTCTAGATGAACAGTTCTTC.

The chain uses TRBV19 and TRBJ2-3, with TRBD1 identical over 7 bases. The CDR3 totals 15 residues. The V segment lost 4 bases and the J segment 2 bases; nucleotides outside the gene matches: 6. The germline gives CDR1 LNHDA, CDR2 SQIVND (reference sequence). CDR3 nucleotide sequence: TGTGCCAGTAGTACCGGGACAGTAAACACAGATACGCAGTATTTT. This sequence encodes CASSTGTVNTDTQYF.

The rearrangement joins TRBV18 to TRBJ2-2, with TRBD1 matching 11 bases. With V trimmed by 4 bases and J by 6 bases, 7 bases remained unmatched. This CDR3 has 16 residues. Germline CDR1 is KGHSH and CDR2 is LQKENI. This chain's CDR3 is CASSRTGGAVPGELFF. The CDR3 nucleotides read TGTGCCAGCTCACGGACAGGGGGCGCTGTTCCCGGGGAGCTGTTTTTT.

This rearrangement joins TRBV9 to TRBJ1-6; D ambiguous. From germline, CDR1 is SGDLS and CDR2 YYNGEE. This CDR3 contains 15 residues. V was pared by 3 bases and J by 2 bases, with 9 bases between. The CDR3 DNA reads TGTGCCAGCAGCGCCGGAGCGGCCTATAATTCACCCCTCCACTTT. Translating gives CASSAGAAYNSPLHF.

The chain uses TRBV10-3 and TRBJ2-1; a weak D match, TRBD2 (5 bases). The CDR3 loop spans 14 amino acids. V dropped 6 bases and J dropped 4 bases, with 13 bases sitting between them. Germline assignment: CDR1 ENHRY and CDR2 SYGVKD. The CDR3 DNA reads as TGTGCCATCAGATATAGCGATGTGTACAATGAGCAGTTCTTC. It is translated as CAIRYSDVYNEQFF.

The chain links TRBV30 to TRBJ1-6; 11 bases match TRBD1. CDR3 length equals 13 residues. In germline, CDR1 is GTSNPN, CDR2 SVGIG (reference sequence). V was clipped by 7 bases and J by 10 bases; unmatched bases: 6. CDR3 DNA sequence: TGTGCCTCAGGACAGGGGGCTCGATCACCCCTCCACTTT. It translates to CASGQGARSPLHF.

In this sample, this clone turned up a few times. The chain couples TRBV5-1 to TRBJ1-3; D call uncertain. V gave up 6 bases and J gave up 1 base, with 17 bases separating them. The germline V gene encodes CDR1 SGHRS and CDR2 YFSETQ. The CDR3 has 16 amino acids. The CDR3 region is CASKKGGNTSGNTIYF. As DNA, the CDR3 is TGCGCCAGCAAGAAGGGCGGGAATACTTCTGGAAACACCATATATTTT.

This CDR3 is CAWSVQPDTQYF. CDR3 in DNA: TGTGCCTGGAGTGTACAACCAGATACGCAGTATTTT. The chain carries TRBV30 and TRBJ2-3; no firm D call. CDR3 length: 12 amino acids. The V and J ends lost 0 bases and 4 bases respectively, with 5 bases between them. Germline CDR1 is GTSNPN and CDR2 is SVGIG (reference sequence).

This clone is termed medium-sized (0.01 to 0.1%). This rearrangement joins TRBV6-5 to TRBJ2-7; a weak D match, TRBD1 (5 bases). Trimming took 3 bases from V and 3 from J, leaving 9 bases between them. Germline CDR1 MNHEY, CDR2 SVGAGI. The CDR3 loop spans 13 amino acids. CDR3 sequence reads: CASSYHDSYEQYF. In DNA, the CDR3 is TGTGCCAGCAGTTATCATGACAGCTACGAGCAGTACTTC.

This chain joins TRBV9 and TRBJ2-3; 12 positions match TRBD2. Looked up from germline, CDR1 is SGDLS and CDR2 is YYNGEE. The junction had 9 bases not matched to a gene; V was cut back by 3 bases and J by 1 base. The CDR3 covers 18 residues. This CDR3 is CASSGRTSGVVGTDTQYF. In DNA, the CDR3 is TGTGCCAGCAGCGGCCGGACTAGCGGGGTCGTGGGCACAGATACGCAGTATTTT.

V is TRBV9 and J is TRBJ1-1; D not certain. V lost 4 bases, J lost 8 bases, and 15 bases lay in between. Germline V gene data show CDR1 as SGDLS and CDR2 as YYNGEE. The CDR3 is 13 amino acids. CDR3 coding DNA: TGTGCCAGCAGCCCGGTGGTCCCTACCGAAGCTTTCTTT. It is translated as CASSPVVPTEAFF.

The rearrangement links TRBV28 to TRBJ1-5; tentative D call: TRBD1 (5 bases). Germline V CDR1 and CDR2: MDHEN, SYDVKM. This CDR3 comprises 14 residues. The germline V and J ends were trimmed by 4 bases and 2 bases, with 9 bases remaining between them. CDR3 in DNA: TGTGCCAGCAGTTGGGGGGTACGCAATCAGCCCCAGCATTTT. Residues: CASSWGVRNQPQHF.

The J gene is TRBJ2-7, the V gene TRBV21-1; the D call of TRBD1 is as the table states it, not checked on the DNA. TRBV21-1 constitutes a pseudogene. This CDR3 is built from 15 residues. The CDR3 region has the DNA TGTGCCAGCAGCAAACCGGGACAGAGAAACTACGAGCAGTACTTC. Translation gives CASSKPGQRNYEQYF.

V is TRBV7-9 and J is TRBJ2-1; 9 nucleotides line up with TRBD1. The CDR3 sequence is 16 residues long. The germline V gene has CDR1 SEHNR and CDR2 FQNEAQ (reference sequence). With 2 bases clipped from V and 6 bases from J, the junction kept 8 bases outside the gene matches. Written as DNA, the CDR3 is TGTGCCAGCAGCTTACTTCCGAGACAGGGGGGCAATGAGCAGTTCTTC. This encodes CASSLLPRQGGNEQFF.

This chain links TRBV7-9 with TRBJ2-3; 8 bases map to TRBD2. V lost 5 bases and J lost 3; bases outside the gene matches: 13. The germline V gene encodes CDR1 SEHNR and CDR2 FQNEAQ (reference sequence). The CDR3 is 17 amino acids. The CDR3 DNA reads as TGTGCCAGCAGCCAGACCCTGGGGGCTAGCGGGACAGATACGCAGTATTTT. This encodes CASSQTLGASGTDTQYF.

This clone was seen a handful of times. V gene TRBV9 combines with J gene TRBJ2-3; the match to TRBD2 covers 8 bases. The V gene's germline CDR1 is SGDLS and CDR2 YYNGEE. The J segment lost 4 bases and the V segment lost 0 bases, leaving 4 bases of the junction unmatched. The CDR3 covers 15 residues. The chain's CDR3 is CASSVVAGGSDTQYF. The CDR3 DNA follows: TGTGCCAGCAGCGTAGTTGCGGGGGGCTCAGATACGCAGTATTTT.

This chain connects TRBV2 to TRBJ2-1; no clear D gene. Germline V lookup: CDR1 SNHLY, CDR2 FYNNEI. This CDR3 spans 12 amino acids. The V end was cut by 5 bases, the J end by 6 bases, with 8 bases between. The CDR3 sequence is CASSRLSNEQFF. CDR3 DNA: TGTGCCAGCAGTAGACTTAGCAATGAGCAGTTCTTC. Variable domain in full (rest from reference TRBV2 and TRBJ2-1): EPEVTQTPSHQVTQMGQEVILRCVPISNHLYFYWYRQILGQKVEFLVSFYNNEISEKSEIFDDQFSVERPDGSNFTLKIRSTKLEDSAMYFCASSRLSNEQFFGPGTRLTVL.

In nucleotides, the CDR3 is TGCGCCAGCAGCCAAGACTTTAAGGGGCATCAGTACTTC. Translating gives CASSQDFKGHQYF. This chain joins TRBV4-3 and TRBJ2-4; TRBD1 might be the D (5 bases). Germline lookup yields CDR1 LGHNA and CDR2 YSLEER. The CDR3 has 13 amino acids. The V and J ends lost 0 bases and 12 bases respectively, with 12 bases between them.

This rearrangement joins TRBV28 to TRBJ1-2; D is uncertain. The CDR3 is made up of 14 amino acids. Germline V gives CDR1 MDHEN, CDR2 SYDVKM. Trimming removed 2 bases at V and 4 bases at J, with 11 bases between. The CDR3 spells CASSLEQYGYGYTF. The CDR3 nucleotides are TGTGCCAGCAGTTTAGAACAGTATGGCTATGGCTACACCTTC.

The genes are TRBV29-1 and TRBJ2-7, with 9 bases identical to TRBD1. The CDR3 is 15 amino acids. Germline CDR1 reads SQVTM; CDR2 reads ANQGSEA. J lost 0 bases, V lost 3 bases, and 6 bases had no gene match. Here the CDR3 reads CSVEMGQGLSYEQYF. CDR3 DNA sequence: TGCAGCGTTGAGATGGGACAGGGACTCTCCTACGAGCAGTACTTC.

CDR3 protein: CASSRRAAIMNTEAFF. The CDR3 DNA is TGTGCCAGCAGCCGGAGGGCGGCGATAATGAACACTGAAGCTTTCTTT. The V call is TRBV5-5, the J call TRBJ1-1; D unresolved. V gave up 4 bases and J gave up 0 bases, with 16 bases separating them. Germline loops: CDR1 SGHKS, CDR2 YYEKEE (reference sequence). This CDR3 region has 16 residues.

The J gene is TRBJ2-2, the V gene TRBV4-2; D is perhaps TRBD2 (7 bases). Trimming pared 0 bases from V and 6 bases from J, leaving 14 bases between. Germline lookup yields CDR1 LGHNA and CDR2 YNFKEQ. The CDR3 loop spans 16 amino acids. The CDR3 is CASSQDPGGRSGELFF. Written as DNA, the CDR3 is TGTGCCAGCAGCCAAGATCCCGGGGGGCGGTCCGGGGAGCTGTTTTTT.

This clone turned up a few times. This rearrangement joins TRBV18 to TRBJ2-7; possibly TRBD2 for D (5 bases). The CDR3 has 14 amino acids. Germline values: CDR1 KGHSH, CDR2 LQKENI. V lost 0 bases and J 7 bases, leaving 13 bases between the germline ends. In DNA form, the CDR3 reads TGTGCCAGCTCACCACCTAACTGGACTGGGGAGCAGTACTTC. Amino acid sequence: CASSPPNWTGEQYF.

This chain joins TRBV9 and TRBJ2-5, with TRBD2 matching over 12 bases. Germline CDR1 SGDLS, CDR2 YYNGEE. The V and J ends lost 4 bases and 5 bases, in that order; junction bases with no gene match: 9. The CDR3 is made up of 16 amino acids. The CDR3: CASSPRLAGARETQYF. The CDR3 nucleotides read TGTGCCAGCAGCCCAAGACTAGCGGGGGCCAGGGAGACCCAGTACTTC.

V usage is TRBV28 and J usage is TRBJ1-5; 10 bases are shared with TRBD1. Germline assignment: CDR1 MDHEN and CDR2 SYDVKM. Unmatched junction bases numbered 10, after V lost 7 bases and J lost 1 base. This CDR3 region has 17 residues. The CDR3 reads CASIKLGGQGSNQPQHF. In nucleotides, the CDR3 is TGTGCCAGCATTAAACTAGGGGGACAGGGGAGCAATCAGCCCCAGCATTTT.

The chain recombines TRBV5-1 with TRBJ2-3; maybe TRBD2 (6 bases). The CDR3 extends over 15 amino acids. V lost 1 base and J lost 4, with 13 bases in between. Germline V CDR1 and CDR2: SGHRS, YFSETQ. This CDR3 is CASSLRATGADTQYF. The CDR3 nucleotides read TGCGCCAGCAGCTTGAGGGCTACGGGGGCAGATACGCAGTATTTT. Full variable domain (rest looked up from reference TRBV5-1 and TRBJ2-3): KAGVTQTPRYLIKTRGQQVTLSCSPISGHRSVSWYQQTPGQGLQFLFEYFSETQRNKGNFPGRFSGRQFSNSRSEMNVSTLELGDSALYLCASSLRATGADTQYFGPGTRLTVL.

The chain links TRBV6-5 to TRBJ2-7, with TRBD1 identical over 8 bases. The CDR3 has 14 amino acids. Germline lookup yields CDR1 MNHEY and CDR2 SVGAGI. V lost 6 bases and J lost 4; bases outside the gene matches: 8. The CDR3 is CASRRGQGNYEQYF. The CDR3 coding sequence is TGTGCCAGCAGGCGCGGACAGGGTAATTACGAGCAGTACTTC.

This clone has a handful of counts. J is TRBJ2-5 and V is TRBV2; D gene unclear. The germline V and J ends were trimmed by 4 bases and 6 bases, with 18 bases remaining between them. The CDR3 runs to 15 residues. Germline lookup yields CDR1 SNHLY and CDR2 FYNNEI. CDR3 coding DNA: TGTGCCAGCAGTGGGAGACTGACCACCCCTCAGACCCAGTACTTC. As protein: CASSGRLTTPQTQYF. Together with reference TRBV2 and TRBJ2-5, the CDR3 gives the full variable domain: EPEVTQTPSHQVTQMGQEVILRCVPISNHLYFYWYRQILGQKVEFLVSFYNNEISEKSEIFDDQFSVERPDGSNFTLKIRSTKLEDSAMYFCASSGRLTTPQTQYFGPGTRLLVL.

The V gene is TRBV6-5, the J gene TRBJ1-2; D unclear. This CDR3 has 14 residues. Trimming stripped 0 bases from V and 3 bases from J, with 8 bases between. Germline lookup yields CDR1 MNHEY and CDR2 SVGAGI. In DNA, the CDR3 is TGTGCCAGCAGTTACTCGCCACAGCACTATGGCTACACCTTC. It codes for CASSYSPQHYGYTF.